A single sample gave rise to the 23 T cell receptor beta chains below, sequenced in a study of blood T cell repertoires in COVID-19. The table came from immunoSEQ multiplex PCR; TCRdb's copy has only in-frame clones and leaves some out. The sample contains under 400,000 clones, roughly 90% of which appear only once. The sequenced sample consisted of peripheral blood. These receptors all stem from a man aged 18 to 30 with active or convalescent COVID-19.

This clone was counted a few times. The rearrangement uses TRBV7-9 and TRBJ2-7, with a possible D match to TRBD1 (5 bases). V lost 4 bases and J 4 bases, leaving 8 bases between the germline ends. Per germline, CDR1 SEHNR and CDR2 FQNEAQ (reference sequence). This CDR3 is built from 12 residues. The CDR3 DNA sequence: TGTGCCAGCAGCTATCAGGGTTACGAGCAGTACTTC. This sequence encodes CASSYQGYEQYF.

As DNA, the CDR3 is TGTGCCAGCAGTGAGCTGGGGGGGTACGGCTACGAGCAGTACTTC. Protein sequence: CASSELGGYGYEQYF. The rearrangement links TRBV6-1 to TRBJ2-7; 7 bases are a match to TRBD2. Germline V gene data show CDR1 as MNHNS and CDR2 as SASEGT. The V segment lost 3 bases and the J segment 3 bases; nucleotides outside the gene matches: 8. This CDR3 is 15 amino acids long.

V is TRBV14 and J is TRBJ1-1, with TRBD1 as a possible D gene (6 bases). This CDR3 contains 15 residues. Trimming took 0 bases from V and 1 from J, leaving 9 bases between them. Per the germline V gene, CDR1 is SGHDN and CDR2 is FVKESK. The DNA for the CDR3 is TGTGCCAGCAGCCAAGACGGCAGGGGGAACACTGAAGCTTTCTTT. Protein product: CASSQDGRGNTEAFF. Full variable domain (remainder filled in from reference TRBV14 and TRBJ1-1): EAGVTQFPSHSVIEKGQTVTLRCDPISGHDNLYWYRRVMGKEIKFLLHFVKESKQDESGMPNNRFLAERTGGTYSTLKVQPAELEDSGVYFCASSQDGRGNTEAFFGQGTRLTVV.

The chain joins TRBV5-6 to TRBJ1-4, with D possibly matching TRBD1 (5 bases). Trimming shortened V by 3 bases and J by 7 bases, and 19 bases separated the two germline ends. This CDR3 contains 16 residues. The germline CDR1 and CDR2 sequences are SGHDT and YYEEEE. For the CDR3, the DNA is TGTGCCAGCAGCTCCCGGGGGGGGATGGTAGGTGAAAAACTGTTTTTT. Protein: CASSSRGGMVGEKLFF.

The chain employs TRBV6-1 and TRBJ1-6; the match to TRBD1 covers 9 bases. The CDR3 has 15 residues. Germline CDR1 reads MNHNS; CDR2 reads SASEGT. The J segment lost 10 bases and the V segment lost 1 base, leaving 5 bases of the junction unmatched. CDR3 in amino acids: CASSEVGQGSSPLHF. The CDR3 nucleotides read TGTGCCAGCAGTGAAGTGGGACAGGGAAGCTCACCCCTCCACTTT.

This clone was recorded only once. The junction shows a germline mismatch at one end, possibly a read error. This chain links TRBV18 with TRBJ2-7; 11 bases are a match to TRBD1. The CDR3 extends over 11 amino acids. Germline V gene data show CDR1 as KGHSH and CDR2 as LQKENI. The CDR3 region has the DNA TGTGCCAGCTCACCACGCGGGACAGGGGGCTTC. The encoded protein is CASSPRGTGGF.

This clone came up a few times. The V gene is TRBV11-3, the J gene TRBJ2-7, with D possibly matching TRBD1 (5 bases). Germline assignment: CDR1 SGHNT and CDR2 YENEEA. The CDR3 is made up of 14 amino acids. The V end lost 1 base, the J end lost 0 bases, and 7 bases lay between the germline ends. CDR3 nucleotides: TGTGCCAGCAGCTTAGGACAGAGCTCCTACGAGCAGTACTTC. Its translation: CASSLGQSSYEQYF.

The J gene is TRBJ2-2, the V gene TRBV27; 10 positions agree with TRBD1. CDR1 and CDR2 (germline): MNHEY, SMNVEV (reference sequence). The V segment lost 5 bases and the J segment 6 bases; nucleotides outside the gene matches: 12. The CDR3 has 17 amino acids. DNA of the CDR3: TGTGCCAGCAGTCTACGAGGACAGGGGGATTATTCCGGGGAGCTGTTTTTT. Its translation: CASSLRGQGDYSGELFF.

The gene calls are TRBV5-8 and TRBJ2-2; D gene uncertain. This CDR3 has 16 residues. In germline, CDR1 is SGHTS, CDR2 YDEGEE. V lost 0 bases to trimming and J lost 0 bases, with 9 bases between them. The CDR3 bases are TGTGCCAGCAGCTTGGTAGGCACTACGAACACCGGGGAGCTGTTTTTT. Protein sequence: CASSLVGTTNTGELFF.

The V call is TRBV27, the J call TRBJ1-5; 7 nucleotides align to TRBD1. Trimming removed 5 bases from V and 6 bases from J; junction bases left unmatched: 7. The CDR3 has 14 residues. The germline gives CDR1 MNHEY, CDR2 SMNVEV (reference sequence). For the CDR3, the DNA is TGTGCCAGCAGTCGTGACAGGGTTTCTCAGCCCCAGCATTTT. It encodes CASSRDRVSQPQHF.

CDR3 DNA sequence: TGTGCCAGCTCACCACTTAGGGACTTCTATGGCTACACCTTC. It translates to CASSPLRDFYGYTF. The chain links TRBV18 to TRBJ1-2, with D possibly matching TRBD1 (5 bases). From germline, CDR1 is KGHSH and CDR2 LQKENI. Trimming shortened V by 1 base and J by 4 bases, and 10 bases separated the two germline ends. The CDR3 runs to 14 residues.

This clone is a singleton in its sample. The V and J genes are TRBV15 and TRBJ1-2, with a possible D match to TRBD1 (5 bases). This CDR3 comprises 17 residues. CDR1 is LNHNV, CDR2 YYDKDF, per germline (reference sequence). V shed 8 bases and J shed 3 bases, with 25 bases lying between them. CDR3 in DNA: TGTGCCACCTCCCGTGGGCCTCTGGAGGGGTCGGACTATGGCTACACCTTC. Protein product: CATSRGPLEGSDYGYTF.

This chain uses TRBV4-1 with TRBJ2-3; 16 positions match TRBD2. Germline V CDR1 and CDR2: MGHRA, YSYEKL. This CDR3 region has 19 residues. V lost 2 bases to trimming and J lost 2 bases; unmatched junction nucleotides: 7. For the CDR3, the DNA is TGCGCCAGCAGCCAAAAAGGGACTAGCGGGGGGGCCCACACAGATACGCAGTATTTT. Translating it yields CASSQKGTSGGAHTDTQYF.

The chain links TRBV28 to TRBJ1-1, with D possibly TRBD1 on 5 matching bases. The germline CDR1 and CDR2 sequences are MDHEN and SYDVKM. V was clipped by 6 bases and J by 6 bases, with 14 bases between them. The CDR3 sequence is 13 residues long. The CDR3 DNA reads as TGTGCCAGCAGCCAGCCCGACAGAGCTGAAGCTTTCTTT. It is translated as CASSQPDRAEAFF.

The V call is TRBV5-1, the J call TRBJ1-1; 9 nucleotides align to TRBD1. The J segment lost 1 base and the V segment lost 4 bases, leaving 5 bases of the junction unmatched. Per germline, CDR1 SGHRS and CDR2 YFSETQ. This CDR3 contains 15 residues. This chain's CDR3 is CASSRGQGGNTEAFF. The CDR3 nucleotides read TGCGCCAGCAGCCGGGGACAGGGAGGGAACACTGAAGCTTTCTTT.

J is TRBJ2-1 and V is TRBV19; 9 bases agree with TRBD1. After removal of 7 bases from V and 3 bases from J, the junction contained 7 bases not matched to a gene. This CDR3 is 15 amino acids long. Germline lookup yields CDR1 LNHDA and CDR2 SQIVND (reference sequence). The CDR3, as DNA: TGTGCCAGTACTTTTACAGGGGGCCTCTACAATGAGCAGTTCTTC. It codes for CASTFTGGLYNEQFF.

CDR3 DNA sequence: TGTGCCAGCAGTGATTCAGGGGGATCTAATTCACCCCTCCACTTT. Amino acid sequence: CASSDSGGSNSPLHF. The genes are TRBV6-1 and TRBJ1-6; 7 nucleotides align to TRBD1. Germline loops: CDR1 MNHNS, CDR2 SASEGT. The V gene end was trimmed by 3 bases and the J gene end by 6 bases; junction bases not matched to a gene: 5. The CDR3 sequence is 15 residues long.

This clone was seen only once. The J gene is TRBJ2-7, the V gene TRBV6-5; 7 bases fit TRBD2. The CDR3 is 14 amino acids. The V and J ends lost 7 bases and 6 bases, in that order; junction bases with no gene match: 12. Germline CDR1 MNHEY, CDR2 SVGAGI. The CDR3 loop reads CASNPGRETGEQYF. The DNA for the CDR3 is TGTGCCAGCAACCCTGGGCGGGAGACCGGCGAGCAGTACTTC.

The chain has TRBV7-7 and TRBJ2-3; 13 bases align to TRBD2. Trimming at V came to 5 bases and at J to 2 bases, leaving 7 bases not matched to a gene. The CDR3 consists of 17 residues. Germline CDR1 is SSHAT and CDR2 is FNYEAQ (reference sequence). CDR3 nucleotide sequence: TGTGCCAGCAGCCCAAGGACTAGCGGGGGACACACAGATACGCAGTATTTT. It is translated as CASSPRTSGGHTDTQYF. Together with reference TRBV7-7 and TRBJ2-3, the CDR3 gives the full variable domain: GAGVSQSPRYKVTKRGQDVTLRCDPISSHATLYWYQQALGQGPEFLTYFNYEAQPDKSGLPSDRFSAERPEGSISTLTIQRTEQRDSAMYRCASSPRTSGGHTDTQYFGPGTRLTVL.

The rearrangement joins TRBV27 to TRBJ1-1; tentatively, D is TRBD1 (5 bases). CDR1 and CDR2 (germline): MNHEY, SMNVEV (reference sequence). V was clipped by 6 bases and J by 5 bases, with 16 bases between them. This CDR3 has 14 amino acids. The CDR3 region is CASSPFIGGTEAFF. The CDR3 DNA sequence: TGTGCCAGCAGCCCCTTCATTGGGGGGACTGAAGCTTTCTTT.

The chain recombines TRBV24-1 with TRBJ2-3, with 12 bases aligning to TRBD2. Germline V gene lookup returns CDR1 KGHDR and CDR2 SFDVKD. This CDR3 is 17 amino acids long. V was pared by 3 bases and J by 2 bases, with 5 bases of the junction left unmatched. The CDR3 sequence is CATSDTTSGGITDTQYF. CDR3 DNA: TGTGCCACCAGTGATACGACTAGCGGGGGAATCACAGATACGCAGTATTTT.

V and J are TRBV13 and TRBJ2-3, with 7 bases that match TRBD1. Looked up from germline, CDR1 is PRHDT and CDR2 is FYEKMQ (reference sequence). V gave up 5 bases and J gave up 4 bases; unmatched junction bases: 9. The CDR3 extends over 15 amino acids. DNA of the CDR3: TGTGCCAGCAGCGCCCGGACAGGACTGGCAGATACGCAGTATTTT. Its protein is CASSARTGLADTQYF.

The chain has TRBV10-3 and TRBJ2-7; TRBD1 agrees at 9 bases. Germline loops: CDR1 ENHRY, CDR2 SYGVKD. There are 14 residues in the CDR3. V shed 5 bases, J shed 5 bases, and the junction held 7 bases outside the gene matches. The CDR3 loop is CAISPRDRADEQYF. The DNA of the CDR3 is TGTGCCATCAGTCCCCGGGACAGGGCCGACGAGCAGTACTTC.